One and the same sample provided the 9 T cell receptor beta chains below, sequenced in a study of T cells in Graves' hyperthyroidism and ophthalmopathy. Amplified TCR beta CDR3 regions came from RNA transcripts. Using the HTBI primer set, a first-round RT-PCR was run on the TCR CDR3. TCRdb used MiXCR to reprocess the multiplex PCR reads, holding one entry per CDR3 protein. The sample carries under 800,000 distinct CDR3 sequences, roughly 15% recorded once. The sample consisted of blood. The receptors originated from a woman aged 18-35 years with Graves' hyperthyroidism.

V is TRBV19 and J is TRBJ1-2; D is ambiguous. Germline CDR1 and CDR2: LNHDA and SQIVND (reference sequence). The CDR3 runs 15 residues. Trimming removed 2 bases at V and 9 bases at J, with 19 bases between. CDR3 residues: CASSINRGSRYRYTF. The CDR3 DNA follows: TGTGCCAGTAGTATAAATAGAGGATCAAGGTATCGCTACACCTTC.

Turning to this clonotype: The CDR3 carries no conserved terminal phenylalanine or tryptophan, so it likely arises from a read error. The chain is built from TRBV7-9 and TRBJ1-1; D is undetermined. The V gene's germline CDR1 is SEHNR and CDR2 FQNEAQ (reference sequence). Trimming stripped 4 bases from V and 0 bases from J, with 18 bases between. The CDR3 has 17 residues. CDR3 DNA: TGTGCCAGCAGCTCAGGCAGGTCTACTATCATGAACACTGAAGCTTTCTCT. Its translation: CASSSGRSTIMNTEAFS.

Note on this clonotype: The junction differs from germline at one of its ends, possibly a read error. This chain uses TRBV2 with TRBJ2-1; D unresolved. This CDR3 has 14 amino acids. Germline lookup yields CDR1 SNHLY and CDR2 FYNNEI. CDR3 DNA: TGTGCCAGCAGAATCGGAGAGTCCTACAATGAGCAGTCCTTC. Its translation: CASRIGESYNEQSF.

The J gene is TRBJ1-4, the V gene TRBV12-3 or TRBV12-4; D is unresolved. Trimming removed 7 bases from V and 8 bases from J, with 8 bases in between. The CDR3 spans 11 residues. CDR3 sequence: CASTGREKLFF. The DNA of the CDR3 is TGTGCCAGCACCGGGCGGGAAAAACTGTTTTTT.

This clonotype was seen ten or more times. V gene TRBV24-1 combines with J gene TRBJ1-2, with 7 bases fitting TRBD1. V dropped 4 bases and J dropped 8; count of bases not matched to a gene: 9. Germline loops: CDR1 KGHDR, CDR2 SFDVKD. CDR3 length equals 14 residues. This CDR3 reads CATSEGDRVGGYTF. The DNA for the CDR3 is TGTGCCACCAGTGAGGGTGACAGGGTTGGCGGCTACACCTTC.

This clonotype has at least ten counts. The chain combines TRBV7-9 with TRBJ2-1; D remains unclear. The CDR3 has 11 residues. Germline V lookup: CDR1 SEHNR, CDR2 FQNEAQ (reference sequence). V was clipped by 1 base and J by 10 bases, with 5 bases between them. The CDR3 sequence is CASSLGPEQFF. The CDR3 DNA reads TGTGCCAGCAGCTTAGGACCAGAGCAGTTCTTC.

As concerns this clonotype: One base away lies a much larger clone, so this may be a sequencing read error. This chain joins TRBV6-5 and TRBJ2-5; TRBD1 agrees at 8 bases. Germline values: CDR1 MNHEY, CDR2 SVGAGI. The CDR3 length is 14 residues. The CDR3 is CASGYGQGQETQYF. The CDR3 DNA follows: TGTGCCAGCGGTTACGGACAGGGACAAGAGACCCAGTACTTC.

The chain links TRBV5-6 to TRBJ2-4, with 10 nucleotides matching TRBD2. The CDR3 extends over 20 amino acids. The germline CDR1 and CDR2 sequences are SGHDT and YYEEEE. V was clipped by 6 bases and J by 0 bases; unmatched bases: 18. The CDR3 DNA sequence: TGTGCCAGCACCAATTCCCCGGTAGCGGGAGGCCCCGTAGCCAAAAACATTCAGTACTTC. It encodes CASTNSPVAGGPVAKNIQYF.

In this sample, this clonotype turned up many times. J is TRBJ2-1 and V is TRBV11-2; 11 nucleotides match TRBD1. V dropped 10 bases and J dropped 9; count of bases not matched to a gene: 14. The germline V gene encodes CDR1 SGHAT and CDR2 FQNNGV. There are 15 residues in the CDR3. The CDR3 coding sequence is TGTGCCACCGTTCCGGGACAGGGGGTGATGGGTGAGCAGTTCTTC. This sequence encodes CATVPGQGVMGEQFF.